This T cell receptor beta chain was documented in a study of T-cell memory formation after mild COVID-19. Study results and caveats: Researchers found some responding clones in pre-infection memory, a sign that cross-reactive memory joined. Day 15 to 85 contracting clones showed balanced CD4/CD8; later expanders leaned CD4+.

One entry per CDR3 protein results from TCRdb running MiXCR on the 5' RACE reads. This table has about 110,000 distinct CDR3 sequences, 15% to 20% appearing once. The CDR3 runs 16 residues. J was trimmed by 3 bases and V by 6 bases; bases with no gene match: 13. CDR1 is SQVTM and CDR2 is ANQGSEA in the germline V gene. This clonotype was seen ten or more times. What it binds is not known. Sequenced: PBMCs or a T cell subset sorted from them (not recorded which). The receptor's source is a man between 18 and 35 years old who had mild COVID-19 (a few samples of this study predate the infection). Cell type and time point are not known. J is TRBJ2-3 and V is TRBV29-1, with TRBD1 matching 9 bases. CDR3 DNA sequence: TGCAGCGTCGGGGACAGGGTTTCGTCCCTTACAGATACGCAGTATTTT. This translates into CSVGDRVSSLTDTQYF.